This record covers a single T cell receptor (beta chain). This specimen belongs to a study of Ad26.COV2.S vaccination and SARS-CoV-2 variants. As to treatment: 19 received Ad26.COV2.S at low or high dose, single or two shots; roughly 5 received placebo; per-sample allocation not given. Sampling took place 63 days after the first vaccine or placebo injection. Assay: immunoSEQ multiplex PCR; the TCRdb copy retains only in-frame clones and omits some. The sample consists of roughly 380,000 clones, roughly 84% of them appearing once. This receptor was obtained from a person aged 18-60 years who received the Ad26.COV2.S COVID-19 vaccine or a placebo. The sequences come from peripheral blood, collected in a trial of Ad26.COV2.S vaccine versus placebo.

The CDR3 region has the DNA TGTGCCAGTGCACCTTGGACGCCAAGAGAGAGTCAGCCCCAGCATTTT. Amino acids: CASAPWTPRESQPQHF. The rearrangement joins TRBV19 to TRBJ1-5; D uncertain. Germline-derived CDR1 and CDR2 are LNHDA and SQIVND (reference sequence). The CDR3 is 16 amino acids. The ends were cut back, 8 bases at V and 6 bases at J, with 23 bases in the middle.